This TCR beta chain was found in a study of T cells after yellow fever vaccination. Study outcomes and limitations: In FACS-sorted repertoires, abundant clonotypes from the bulk population could appear as contaminants. It was a small share of clonotypes that appeared in both CD4 and CD8 compartments. A secondary response was less intense yet reached its peak sooner, at day 5 versus 15.

The CDR3 is 15 residues long. V dropped 7 bases and J dropped 6 bases, with 19 bases sitting between them. This clonotype was seen more than once but under ten times. Its antigen is as yet unknown. They built TCR cDNA with 5'RACE template switching, a step that put in a universal primer site and UMIs. TCRdb re-called the 5' RACE reads through MiXCR, storing one row per CDR3 protein. Found here are roughly 330,000 distinct CDR3 sequences, around 7% of them singletons; the top ten hold 15% to 20%. The chain links TRBV12-3 or TRBV12-4 to TRBJ2-1; D is undetermined. The sample here was PBMCs, taken 45 days after the first yellow fever vaccination. The origin of this receptor is a man aged 18 to 29 who received the YFV17D yellow fever vaccine. The CDR3 sequence: CASTDAGRLSNEQFF. In DNA form, the CDR3 reads TGTGCCAGCACCGATGCCGGGCGTCTTAGCAATGAGCAGTTCTTC.